This T cell receptor beta chain was retrieved from a study of STAT5B mutations in CD4+ large granular lymphocyte leukemia. In the study overall: The CDR3 'QG' motif was associated with a particular HLA allele among healthy donors. Study-level results: CD4-sorted patient repertoires seemed more clonal than healthy CD4+ repertoires.

Healthy controls were blood donor buffy coats. In the case of this clone: Antigen unknown.

Sequencing used immunoSEQ multiplex PCR; TCRdb keeps in-frame clones, though not all of them. The profile covers about 45,000 clones, with about 86% appearing a single time and 2.6% taken by the ten largest. Germline CDR1 SGHRS, CDR2 YFSETQ. V was clipped by 3 bases and J by 4 bases, with 17 bases between them. The CDR3 has 15 amino acids. The sequencing sample was made of CD4+ T cells from blood buffy coats. The sequence came from a human donor in good health. The rearrangement links TRBV5-1 to TRBJ2-7; maybe TRBD1 (5 bases). The chain's CDR3 is CASSWEGARNYEQYF. CDR3 nucleotides: TGCGCCAGCAGCTGGGAAGGGGCTCGAAATTACGAGCAGTACTTC.